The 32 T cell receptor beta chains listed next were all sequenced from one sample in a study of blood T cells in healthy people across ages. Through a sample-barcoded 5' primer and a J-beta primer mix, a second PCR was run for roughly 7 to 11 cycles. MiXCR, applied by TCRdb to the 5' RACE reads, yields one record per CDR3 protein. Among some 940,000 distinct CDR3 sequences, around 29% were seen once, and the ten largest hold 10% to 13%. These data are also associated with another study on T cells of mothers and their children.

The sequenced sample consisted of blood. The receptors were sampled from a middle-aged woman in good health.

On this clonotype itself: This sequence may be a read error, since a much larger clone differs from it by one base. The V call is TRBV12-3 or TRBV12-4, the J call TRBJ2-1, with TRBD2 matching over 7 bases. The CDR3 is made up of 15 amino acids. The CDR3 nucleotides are TGTGTCAGCACCCCGGGAGGAGGGATTTCCAATGAGCAGTTCTTC. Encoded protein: CVSTPGGGISNEQFF.

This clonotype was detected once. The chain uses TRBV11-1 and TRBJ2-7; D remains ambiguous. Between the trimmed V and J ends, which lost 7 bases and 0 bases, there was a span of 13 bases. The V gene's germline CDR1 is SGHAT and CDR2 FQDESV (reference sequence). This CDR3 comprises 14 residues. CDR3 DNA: TGTGCCAGCAAGGTCGGGTTCAGCTCCTACGAGCAGTACTTC. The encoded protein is CASKVGFSSYEQYF.

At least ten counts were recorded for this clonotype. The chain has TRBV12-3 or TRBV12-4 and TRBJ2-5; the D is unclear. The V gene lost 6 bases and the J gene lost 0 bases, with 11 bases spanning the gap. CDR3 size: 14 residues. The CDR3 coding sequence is TGTGCCAGCAGCCGGACGAGCTACCAAGAGACCCAGTACTTC. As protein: CASSRTSYQETQYF.

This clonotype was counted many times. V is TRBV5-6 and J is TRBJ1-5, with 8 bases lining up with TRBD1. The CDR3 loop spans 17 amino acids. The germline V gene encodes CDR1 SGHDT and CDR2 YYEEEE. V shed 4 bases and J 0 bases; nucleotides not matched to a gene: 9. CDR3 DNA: TGTGCCAGCAGCGCTCAGGGGGCGGTATATAGCAATCAGCCCCAGCATTTT. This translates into CASSAQGAVYSNQPQHF.

The CDR3 loop reads CASSLGVMNTEAFF. The CDR3 region has the DNA TGTGCCAGCAGCTTAGGGGTCATGAACACTGAAGCTTTCTTT. V is TRBV11-2 and J is TRBJ1-1; D ambiguous. From germline, CDR1 is SGHAT and CDR2 FQNNGV. V shed 1 base and J shed 0 bases, with 6 bases lying between them. The CDR3 runs 14 residues. Filled out from reference TRBV11-2 and TRBJ1-1, the complete variable domain reads EAGVAQSPRYKIIEKRQSVAFWCNPISGHATLYWYQQILGQGPKLLIQFQNNGVVDDSQLPKDRFSAERLKGVDSTLKIQPAKLEDSAVYLCASSLGVMNTEAFFGQGTRLTVV.

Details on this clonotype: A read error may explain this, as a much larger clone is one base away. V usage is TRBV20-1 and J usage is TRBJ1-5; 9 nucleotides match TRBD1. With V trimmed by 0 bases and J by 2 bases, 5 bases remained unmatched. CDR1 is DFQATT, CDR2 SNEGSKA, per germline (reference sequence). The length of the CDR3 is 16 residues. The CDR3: CSARDRQGGGNQPQHF. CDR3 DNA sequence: TGCAGTGCTAGAGACAGACAGGGGGGTGGCAATCAGCCCCAGCATTTT.

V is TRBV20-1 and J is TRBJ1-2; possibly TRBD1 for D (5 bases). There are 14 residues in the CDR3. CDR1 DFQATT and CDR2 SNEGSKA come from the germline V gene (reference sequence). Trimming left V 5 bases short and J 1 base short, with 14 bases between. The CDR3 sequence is CSAGGQGVNYGYTF. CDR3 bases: TGCAGTGCTGGAGGCCAGGGTGTTAACTATGGCTACACCTTC.

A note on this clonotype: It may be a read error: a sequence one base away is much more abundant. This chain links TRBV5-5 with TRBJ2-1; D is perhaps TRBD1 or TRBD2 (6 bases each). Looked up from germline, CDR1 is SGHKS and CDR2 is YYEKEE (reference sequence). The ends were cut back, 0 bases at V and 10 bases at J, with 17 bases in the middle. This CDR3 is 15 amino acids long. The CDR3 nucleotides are TGTGCCAGCAGCTTGGCTCTGTCCGGGGGCTCCGAGCAGTTCTTC. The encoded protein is CASSLALSGGSEQFF.

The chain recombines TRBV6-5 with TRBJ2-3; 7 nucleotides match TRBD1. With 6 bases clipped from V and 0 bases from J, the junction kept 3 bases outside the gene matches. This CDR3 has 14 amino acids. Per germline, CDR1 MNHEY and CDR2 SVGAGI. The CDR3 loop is CASRATGSTDTQYF. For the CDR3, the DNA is TGTGCCAGCAGAGCGACAGGGAGCACAGATACGCAGTATTTT.

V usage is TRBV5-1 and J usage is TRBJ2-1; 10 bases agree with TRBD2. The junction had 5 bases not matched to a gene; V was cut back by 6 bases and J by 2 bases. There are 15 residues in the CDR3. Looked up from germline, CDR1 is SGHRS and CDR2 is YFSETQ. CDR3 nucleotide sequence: TGCGCCAGCAAGAGAAGCGGGGGGGCCTACAATGAGCAGTTCTTC. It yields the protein CASKRSGGAYNEQFF.

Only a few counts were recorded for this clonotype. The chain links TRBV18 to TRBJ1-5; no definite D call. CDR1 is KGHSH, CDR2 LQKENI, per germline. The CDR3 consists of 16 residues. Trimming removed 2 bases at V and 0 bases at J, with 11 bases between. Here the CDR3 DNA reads TGTGCCAGCTCACCATTACGGACGGATAGCAATCAGCCCCAGCATTTT. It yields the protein CASSPLRTDSNQPQHF.

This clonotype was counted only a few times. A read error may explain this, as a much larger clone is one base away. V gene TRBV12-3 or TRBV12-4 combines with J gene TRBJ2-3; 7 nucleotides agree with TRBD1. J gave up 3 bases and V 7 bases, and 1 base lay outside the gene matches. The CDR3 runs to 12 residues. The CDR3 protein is CASKQGTDTQYF. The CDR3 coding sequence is TGTGCCAGCAAACAGGGGACAGATACGCAGTATTTT.

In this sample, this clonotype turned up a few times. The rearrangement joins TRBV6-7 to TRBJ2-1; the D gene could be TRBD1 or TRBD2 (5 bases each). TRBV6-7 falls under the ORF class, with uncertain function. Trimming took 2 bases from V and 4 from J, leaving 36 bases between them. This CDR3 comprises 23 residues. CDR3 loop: CASSYMTLKPGPSKSREYNEQFF. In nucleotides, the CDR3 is TGTGCCAGCAGTTACATGACCCTCAAACCGGGACCTAGTAAAAGTAGAGAGTACAATGAGCAGTTCTTC.

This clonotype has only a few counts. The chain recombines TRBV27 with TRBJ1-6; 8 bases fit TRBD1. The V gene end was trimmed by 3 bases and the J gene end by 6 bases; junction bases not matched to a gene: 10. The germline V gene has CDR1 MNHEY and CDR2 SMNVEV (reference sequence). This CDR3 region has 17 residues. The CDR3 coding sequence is TGTGCCAGCAGTTTCCGACAGGGGCCACGTTTTAATTCACCCCTCCACTTT. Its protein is CASSFRQGPRFNSPLHF.

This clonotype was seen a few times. CDR3 residues: CASSQSLAPGFQETQYF. In DNA, the CDR3 is TGTGCCAGCAGCCAATCATTAGCTCCCGGTTTTCAAGAGACCCAGTACTTC. The chain recombines TRBV14 with TRBJ2-5; no definite D call. The CDR3 totals 17 residues. The germline gives CDR1 SGHDN, CDR2 FVKESK. The ends were cut back, 2 bases at V and 2 bases at J, with 18 bases in the middle. Full variable domain (missing parts from reference TRBV14 and TRBJ2-5): EAGVTQFPSHSVIEKGQTVTLRCDPISGHDNLYWYRRVMGKEIKFLLHFVKESKQDESGMPNNRFLAERTGGTYSTLKVQPAELEDSGVYFCASSQSLAPGFQETQYFGPGTRLLVL.

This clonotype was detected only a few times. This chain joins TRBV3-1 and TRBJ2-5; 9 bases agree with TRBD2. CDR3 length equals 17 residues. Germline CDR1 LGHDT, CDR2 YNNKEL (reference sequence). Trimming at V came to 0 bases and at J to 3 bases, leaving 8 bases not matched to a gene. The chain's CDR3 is CASSQDHLAGYKETQYF. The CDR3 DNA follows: TGTGCCAGCAGCCAAGATCATCTAGCGGGATATAAAGAGACCCAGTACTTC.

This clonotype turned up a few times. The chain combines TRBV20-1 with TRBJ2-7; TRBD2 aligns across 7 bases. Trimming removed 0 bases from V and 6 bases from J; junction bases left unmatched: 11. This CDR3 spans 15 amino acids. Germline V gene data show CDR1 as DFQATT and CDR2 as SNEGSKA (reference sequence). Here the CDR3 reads CSARDHGEGSIEQYF. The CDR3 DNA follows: TGCAGTGCTAGAGATCATGGGGAGGGATCCATCGAGCAGTACTTC.

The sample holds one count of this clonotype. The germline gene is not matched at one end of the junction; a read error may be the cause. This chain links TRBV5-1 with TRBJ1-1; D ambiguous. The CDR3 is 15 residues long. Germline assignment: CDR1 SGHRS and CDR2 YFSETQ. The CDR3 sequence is CASSLGRRANAEAFF. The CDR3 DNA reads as TGCGCCAGCAGCTTGGGTAGGAGGGCGAACGCTGAAGCTTTCTTT.

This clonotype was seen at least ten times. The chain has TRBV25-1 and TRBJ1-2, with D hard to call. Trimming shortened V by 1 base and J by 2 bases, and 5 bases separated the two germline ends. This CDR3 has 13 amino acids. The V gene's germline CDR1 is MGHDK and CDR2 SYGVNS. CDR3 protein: CASSESGNYGYTF. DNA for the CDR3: TGTGCCAGCAGTGAATCCGGCAACTATGGCTACACCTTC.

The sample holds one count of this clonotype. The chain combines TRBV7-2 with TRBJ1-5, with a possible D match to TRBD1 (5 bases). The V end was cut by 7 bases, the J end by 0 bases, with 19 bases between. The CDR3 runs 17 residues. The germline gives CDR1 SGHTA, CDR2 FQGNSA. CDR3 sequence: CASNRGPGPYSNQPQHF. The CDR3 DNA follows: TGTGCCAGCAATCGGGGACCCGGCCCATATAGCAATCAGCCCCAGCATTTT.

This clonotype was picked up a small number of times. The CDR3 DNA sequence: TGTGCCAGCAGCCCCGGGACAGGGGACTACAATGAGCAGTACTTC. This gives the protein CASSPGTGDYNEQYF. This chain connects TRBV9 to TRBJ2-5; 10 nucleotides agree with TRBD1. Per germline, CDR1 SGDLS and CDR2 YYNGEE. V was pared by 4 bases and J by 11 bases, with 14 bases of the junction left unmatched. The CDR3 is made up of 15 amino acids.

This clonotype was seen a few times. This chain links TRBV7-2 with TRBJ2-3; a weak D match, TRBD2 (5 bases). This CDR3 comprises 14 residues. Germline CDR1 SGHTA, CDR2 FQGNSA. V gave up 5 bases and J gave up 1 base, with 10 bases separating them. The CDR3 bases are TGTGCCAGCAGCCCGCCGGAGGGCACAGATACGCAGTATTTT. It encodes CASSPPEGTDTQYF.

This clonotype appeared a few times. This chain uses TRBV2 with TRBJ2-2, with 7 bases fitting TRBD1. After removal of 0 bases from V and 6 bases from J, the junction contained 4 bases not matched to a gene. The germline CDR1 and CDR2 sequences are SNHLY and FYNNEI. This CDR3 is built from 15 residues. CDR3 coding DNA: TGTGCCAGCAGTGAAGCATTGCAGGGGGCCGGGGAGCTGTTTTTT. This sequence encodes CASSEALQGAGELFF.

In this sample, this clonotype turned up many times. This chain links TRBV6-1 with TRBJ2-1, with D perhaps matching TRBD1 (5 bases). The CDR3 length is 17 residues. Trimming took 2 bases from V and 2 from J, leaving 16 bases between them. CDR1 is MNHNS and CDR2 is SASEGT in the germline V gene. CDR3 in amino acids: CASSEFSTGTPYNEQFF. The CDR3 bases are TGTGCCAGCAGTGAATTCTCTACAGGAACCCCCTACAATGAGCAGTTCTTC.

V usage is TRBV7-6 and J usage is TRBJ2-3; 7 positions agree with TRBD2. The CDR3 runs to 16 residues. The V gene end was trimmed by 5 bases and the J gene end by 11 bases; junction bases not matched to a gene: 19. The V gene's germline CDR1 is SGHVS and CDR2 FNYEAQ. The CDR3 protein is CASSHQGSGVAYEQYF. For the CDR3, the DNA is TGTGCCAGCAGCCACCAGGGAAGCGGGGTAGCCTACGAGCAGTATTTT.

This CDR3 is CASSQDQGIGTEAFF. The DNA of the CDR3 is TGCGCCAGCAGCCAAGATCAGGGTATAGGGACTGAAGCTTTCTTT. V gene TRBV4-1 combines with J gene TRBJ1-1; tentatively, D is TRBD1 (5 bases). Between the trimmed V and J ends, which lost 0 bases and 5 bases, there was a span of 13 bases. The length of the CDR3 is 15 residues. Germline lookup yields CDR1 MGHRA and CDR2 YSYEKL.

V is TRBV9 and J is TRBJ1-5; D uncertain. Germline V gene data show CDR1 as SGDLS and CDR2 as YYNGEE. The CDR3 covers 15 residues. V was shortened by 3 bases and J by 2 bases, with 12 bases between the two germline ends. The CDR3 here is CASSADVQGNQPQHF. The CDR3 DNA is TGTGCCAGCAGCGCCGACGTTCAGGGCAATCAGCCCCAGCATTTT.

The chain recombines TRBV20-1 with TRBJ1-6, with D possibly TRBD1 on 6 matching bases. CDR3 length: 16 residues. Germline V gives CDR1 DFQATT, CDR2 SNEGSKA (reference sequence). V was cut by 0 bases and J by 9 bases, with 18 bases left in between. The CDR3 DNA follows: TGCAGTGCTAGAGATTTGAGAGGGGGGGACGGTTCACCCCTCCACTTT. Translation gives CSARDLRGGDGSPLHF.

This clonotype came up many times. CDR3 protein: CASSHQRYYEQYF. DNA of the CDR3: TGTGCCAGCAGCCATCAACGATACTACGAGCAGTACTTC. V usage is TRBV3-1 and J usage is TRBJ2-7; no clear D gene. Looked up from germline, CDR1 is LGHDT and CDR2 is YNNKEL (reference sequence). V gave up 3 bases and J gave up 3 bases, with 9 bases separating them. The CDR3 contains 13 residues.

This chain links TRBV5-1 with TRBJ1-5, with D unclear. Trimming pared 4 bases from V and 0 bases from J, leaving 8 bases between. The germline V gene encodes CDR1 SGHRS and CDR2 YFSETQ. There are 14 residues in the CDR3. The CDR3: CASSPEGSNQPQHF. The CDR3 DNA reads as TGCGCCAGCAGCCCGGAGGGTAGCAATCAGCCCCAGCATTTT.

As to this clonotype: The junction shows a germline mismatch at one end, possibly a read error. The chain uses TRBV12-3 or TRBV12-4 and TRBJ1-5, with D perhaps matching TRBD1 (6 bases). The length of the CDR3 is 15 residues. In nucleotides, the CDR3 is TGTGCCAGCAGCTTAGGGGGAGAGAGCAATCAGCCCCAGCATTTT. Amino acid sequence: CASSLGGESNQPQHF.

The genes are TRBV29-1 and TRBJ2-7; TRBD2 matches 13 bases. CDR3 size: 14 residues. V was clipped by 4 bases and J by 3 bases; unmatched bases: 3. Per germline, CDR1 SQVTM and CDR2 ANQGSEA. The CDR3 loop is CSVGLAGGLYEQYF. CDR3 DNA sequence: TGCAGCGTTGGACTAGCGGGGGGCCTCTACGAGCAGTACTTC.